This TCR beta chain stems from a study of graft-versus-host responses after intestinal transplantation. Overall study context: Transplants were multivisceral, liver-intestinal, or isolated intestinal. Among the recipients, all got anti-thymocyte globulin induction and then tacrolimus and steroids for about 3 years. Study results and limitations: The marrow of recipients harbored GvH clones, and ileum or blood showed some of them first.

The CDR3 loop spans 13 amino acids. Trimming cost V 2 bases and J 4 bases, with 12 bases left between them. Germline loops: CDR1 GTSNPN, CDR2 SVGIG (reference sequence). Only in-frame clones appear in the TCRdb table, and some are missing; sequencing was by immunoSEQ multiplex PCR. The sample carries about 40,000 clones, about 90% recorded once. Turning to this clone: Its antigen is currently unknown.

The receptor was derived from a human patient who received an intestinal transplant, so some T cells may come from the graft donor. The chain joins TRBV30 to TRBJ2-7; D ambiguous. The starting material was PBMCs, obtained 300 to 320 days after intestinal transplant. This chain's CDR3 is CAWSFPGVYEQYF. The CDR3 DNA sequence: TGTGCCTGGAGTTTCCCCGGAGTTTACGAGCAGTACTTC.